What follows are 26 T cell receptor beta chains derived from one specimen sequenced in a study of blood T cell repertoires in COVID-19. The table came from immunoSEQ multiplex PCR; TCRdb's copy has only in-frame clones and leaves some out. This table has 130,000 to 150,000 clones, around four fifths appearing once. Input material: peripheral blood. These receptors were obtained from a woman in her thirties or forties with active or convalescent COVID-19.

V and J are TRBV6-2 or TRBV6-3 and TRBJ2-7; D ambiguous. In germline, CDR1 is MNHEY, CDR2 SVGEGT. The V end lost 5 bases, the J end lost 4 bases, and 9 bases lay between the germline ends. The CDR3 runs 12 residues. The CDR3 loop is CASSPGGYEQYF. The CDR3 bases are TGTGCCAGCAGTCCCGGTGGTTACGAGCAGTACTTC.

Only a few counts were recorded for this clone. The V call is TRBV28, the J call TRBJ2-7, with TRBD1 matching over 8 bases. CDR3 length equals 14 residues. V was clipped by 6 bases and J by 2 bases; unmatched bases: 6. The germline CDR1 and CDR2 sequences are MDHEN and SYDVKM. The CDR3: CASRRTGMTYEQYF. In nucleotides, the CDR3 is TGTGCCAGCAGACGGACAGGGATGACCTACGAGCAGTACTTC.

Here the CDR3 reads CASRQGAREKLFF. The CDR3 bases are TGTGCCAGCAGACAGGGGGCGCGTGAAAAACTGTTTTTT. The chain recombines TRBV28 with TRBJ1-4; 9 nucleotides agree with TRBD1. Per the germline V gene, CDR1 is MDHEN and CDR2 is SYDVKM. The CDR3 length is 13 residues. V dropped 6 bases and J dropped 7; count of bases not matched to a gene: 3.

This clone has only a few counts. CDR3 bases: TGTGCCAGCAGTTTATCGTGGCAGGTCAGCTCCTACGAGCAGTACTTC. Translation gives CASSLSWQVSSYEQYF. The chain has TRBV27 and TRBJ2-7; D remains ambiguous. Trimming took 0 bases from V and 0 from J, leaving 12 bases between them. The germline V gene encodes CDR1 MNHEY and CDR2 SMNVEV (reference sequence). This CDR3 has 16 residues.

A note on this clone: This specimen includes other DNA sequences encoding the same CDR3. The chain recombines TRBV6-5 with TRBJ1-1; D is undetermined. The germline V and J ends were trimmed by 2 bases and 2 bases, with 6 bases remaining between them. The CDR3 is made up of 13 amino acids. CDR1 and CDR2 (germline): MNHEY, SVGAGI. CDR3 nucleotides: TGTGCCAGCAGTTACGAGCGCAACACTGAAGCTTTCTTT. Its protein is CASSYERNTEAFF.

The chain has TRBV5-1 and TRBJ1-4, with 9 bases lining up with TRBD1. Germline trimming cut 4 bases from V and 7 bases from J; bases unmatched to any gene: 5. Germline assignment: CDR1 SGHRS and CDR2 YFSETQ. This CDR3 spans 14 amino acids. The CDR3 DNA reads TGCGCCAGCAGCCTGGACAGGGGACGTGAAAAACTGTTTTTT. It specifies CASSLDRGREKLFF.

The V call is TRBV5-1, the J call TRBJ1-1; no reliable D call. CDR3 length: 13 residues. Germline CDR1 SGHRS, CDR2 YFSETQ. V dropped 2 bases and J dropped 5 bases, with 10 bases sitting between them. CDR3 sequence: CASSFRAGTEAFF. The CDR3 DNA follows: TGCGCCAGCAGCTTCCGGGCGGGGACTGAAGCTTTCTTT.

The genes are TRBV5-6 and TRBJ1-2; D is unclear. Germline assignment: CDR1 SGHDT and CDR2 YYEEEE. The CDR3 totals 15 residues. The V gene lost 0 bases and the J gene lost 4 bases, with 13 bases spanning the gap. The CDR3, as DNA: TGTGCCAGCAGCTTGGCGGTCACAGCTGGCTATGGCTACACCTTC. It yields the protein CASSLAVTAGYGYTF.

The rearrangement uses TRBV9 and TRBJ2-1; no clear D gene. The CDR3 consists of 13 residues. The germline V and J ends were trimmed by 0 bases and 5 bases, with 6 bases remaining between them. CDR1 and CDR2 from the germline V gene are SGDLS and YYNGEE. CDR3 nucleotides: TGTGCCAGCAGCGTAGGCCCGGACAATGAGCAGTTCTTC. Translation: CASSVGPDNEQFF.

The gene calls are TRBV10-3 and TRBJ1-5; 9 positions agree with TRBD1. CDR1 is ENHRY and CDR2 is SYGVKD in the germline V gene. This CDR3 has 14 amino acids. The V gene end was trimmed by 6 bases and the J gene end by 4 bases; junction bases not matched to a gene: 4. Here the CDR3 reads CAIRPGQGNQPQHF. As DNA, the CDR3 is TGTGCCATCAGGCCGGGACAGGGAAATCAGCCCCAGCATTTT.

This sequence joins TRBV3-1 (or the pseudogene TRBV3-2) and TRBJ2-3, with 8 nucleotides matching TRBD1. The CDR3 sequence is 13 residues long. From germline, CDR1 is LGHDT and CDR2 YNNKEL (reference sequence). V was clipped by 1 base and J by 8 bases; unmatched bases: 2. For the CDR3, the DNA is TGTGCCAGCAGCCAAGGGACAGGGAGTACGCAGTATTTT. This translates into CASSQGTGSTQYF.

This clone was seen just once. This rearrangement joins TRBV19 to TRBJ1-1; TRBD1 aligns across 8 bases. Germline loops: CDR1 LNHDA, CDR2 SQIVND (reference sequence). The CDR3 consists of 15 residues. J gave up 3 bases and V 5 bases, and 8 bases lay outside the gene matches. CDR3 sequence (DNA): TGTGCCAGTAGTTCTCTTGGACAGGGTTACACTGAAGCTTTCTTT. Translation gives CASSSLGQGYTEAFF.

A word on this clone: Other DNA sequences in the same sample also yield this CDR3. The chain has TRBV5-1 and TRBJ2-3; a weak D match, TRBD1 (6 bases). The length of the CDR3 is 13 residues. Germline loops: CDR1 SGHRS, CDR2 YFSETQ. V was trimmed by 0 bases and J by 4 bases, leaving 6 bases between them. In nucleotides, the CDR3 is TGCGCCAGCAGCTTGGCAGGGGCAGATACGCAGTATTTT. This codes for CASSLAGADTQYF.

The rearrangement uses TRBV19 and TRBJ2-7; 10 bases agree with TRBD1. Germline V gene sequence: CDR1 LNHDA, CDR2 SQIVND (reference sequence). The CDR3 is made up of 13 amino acids. V lost 4 bases, J lost 4 bases, and 1 base stayed unmatched. CDR3 sequence (DNA): TGTGCCAGTAGTAGGACAGGGGGGTACGAGCAGTACTTC. The encoded protein is CASSRTGGYEQYF.

This clone was seen once. The chain uses TRBV5-1 and TRBJ1-1; possibly TRBD1 for D (6 bases). CDR1 and CDR2 (germline): SGHRS, YFSETQ. Trimming stripped 1 base from V and 1 base from J, with 11 bases between. This CDR3 spans 15 amino acids. The CDR3 DNA sequence: TGCGCCAGCAGCTTGCAGGGGTCGGCGAACACTGAAGCTTTCTTT. Its protein product is CASSLQGSANTEAFF.

CDR3 loop: CASSPPGQGRSTQYF. For the CDR3, the DNA is TGTGCCAGCAGTCCCCCGGGACAGGGAAGAAGTACGCAGTATTTT. The J gene is TRBJ2-3, the V gene TRBV6-5; 9 bases agree with TRBD1. The CDR3 is 15 residues long. With 5 bases clipped from V and 8 bases from J, the junction kept 11 bases outside the gene matches. Germline CDR1 MNHEY, CDR2 SVGAGI.

The J gene is TRBJ2-5, the V gene TRBV5-1, with 13 nucleotides matching TRBD2. Germline V gives CDR1 SGHRS, CDR2 YFSETQ. The CDR3 runs to 17 residues. V was pared by 5 bases and J by 6 bases, with 13 bases of the junction left unmatched. CDR3 sequence (DNA): TGCGCCAGCAGTACTGCCCCCGGGACTAGCGGGATGAAGACCCAGTACTTC. This codes for CASSTAPGTSGMKTQYF. Using reference TRBV5-1 and TRBJ2-5 for the parts outside the CDR3, the full variable domain is KAGVTQTPRYLIKTRGQQVTLSCSPISGHRSVSWYQQTPGQGLQFLFEYFSETQRNKGNFPGRFSGRQFSNSRSEMNVSTLELGDSALYLCASSTAPGTSGMKTQYFGPGTRLLVL.

The chain links TRBV27 to TRBJ1-2; 8 bases fit TRBD1. This CDR3 has 13 amino acids. Per germline, CDR1 MNHEY and CDR2 SMNVEV (reference sequence). The J segment lost 1 base and the V segment lost 8 bases, leaving 3 bases of the junction unmatched. The CDR3 DNA reads TGTGCCAGCGGACAGGGACTTAACTATGGCTACACCTTC. It codes for CASGQGLNYGYTF.

V and J are TRBV6-5 and TRBJ2-7, with TRBD1 matching over 7 bases. This CDR3 has 14 residues. The V and J ends lost 0 bases and 4 bases, in that order; junction bases with no gene match: 3. The V gene's germline CDR1 is MNHEY and CDR2 SVGAGI. The CDR3, as DNA: TGTGCCAGCAGTTACTCGACGACAGGGTACGAGCAGTACTTC. It specifies CASSYSTTGYEQYF.

V usage is TRBV18 and J usage is TRBJ1-1; 7 positions match TRBD1. After removal of 4 bases from V and 5 bases from J, the junction contained 4 bases not matched to a gene. CDR1 and CDR2 from the germline V gene are KGHSH and LQKENI. The length of the CDR3 is 13 residues. This chain's CDR3 is CASSRDRGTEAFF. DNA for the CDR3: TGTGCCAGCTCACGGGACAGAGGTACTGAAGCTTTCTTT. Full variable domain (remainder filled in from reference TRBV18 and TRBJ1-1): NAGVMQNPRHLVRRRGQEARLRCSPMKGHSHVYWYRQLPEEGLKFMVYLQKENIIDESGMPKERFSAEFPKEGPSILRIQQVVRGDSAAYFCASSRDRGTEAFFGQGTRLTVV.

The V and J genes are TRBV28 and TRBJ1-6; D perhaps matches TRBD1 (5 bases). V was clipped by 6 bases and J by 9 bases, with 18 bases between them. The CDR3 runs 15 residues. Per germline, CDR1 MDHEN and CDR2 SYDVKM. The CDR3: CASSPPGLGPSPLHF. In DNA, the CDR3 is TGTGCCAGCAGCCCGCCGGGACTAGGGCCTTCACCCCTCCACTTT.

This chain connects TRBV3-1 (or the pseudogene TRBV3-2) to TRBJ2-7, with 10 bases identical to TRBD1. Germline CDR1 reads LGHDT; CDR2 reads YNNKEL (reference sequence). The CDR3 consists of 14 residues. Germline trimming cut 1 base from V and 3 bases from J; bases unmatched to any gene: 0. The CDR3 protein is CASSQGTGGYEQYF. CDR3 nucleotide sequence: TGTGCCAGCAGCCAAGGGACAGGGGGCTACGAGCAGTACTTC.

The table lists this clone with a few counts. The CDR3 sequence is CASSVTGSYGYTF. DNA for the CDR3: TGTGCCAGCAGCGTGACAGGGAGCTATGGCTACACCTTC. This chain uses TRBV7-9 with TRBJ1-2, with 7 bases fitting TRBD1. The CDR3 length is 13 residues. Trimming removed 5 bases from V and 4 bases from J; junction bases left unmatched: 4. The germline V gene encodes CDR1 SEHNR and CDR2 FQNEAQ (reference sequence).

The chain has TRBV2 and TRBJ1-6; D is ambiguous. Germline V lookup: CDR1 SNHLY, CDR2 FYNNEI. The CDR3 runs 14 residues. V was clipped by 6 bases and J by 1 base, with 7 bases between them. The DNA of the CDR3 is TGTGCCAGCAGGACGACATCCTATAATTCACCCCTCCACTTT. Translating it yields CASRTTSYNSPLHF.

The chain is built from TRBV19 and TRBJ1-1; 9 bases are shared with TRBD1. CDR1 and CDR2 from the germline V gene are LNHDA and SQIVND (reference sequence). V was clipped by 0 bases and J by 4 bases; unmatched bases: 6. The CDR3 contains 16 residues. In nucleotides, the CDR3 is TGTGCCAGTAGTATAGATCCCGGGACAGGGTCCACTGAAGCTTTCTTT. Amino acid sequence: CASSIDPGTGSTEAFF.

This chain connects TRBV10-3 to TRBJ1-2; 10 bases agree with TRBD1. CDR3 length equals 14 residues. CDR1 is ENHRY, CDR2 SYGVKD, per germline. The V and J ends lost 6 bases and 2 bases, in that order; junction bases with no gene match: 3. The CDR3 loop reads CAIRGQGKNYGYTF. For the CDR3, the DNA is TGTGCCATCAGGGGACAGGGGAAGAACTATGGCTACACCTTC.